One sample yielded the 22 T cell receptor beta chains listed below, sequenced in a study of blood T cells in healthy people across ages (dated by TCRdb to about 2015). Library preparation used 5' RACE. The data were produced on an Illumina HiSeq 2500. A second PCR of roughly 6 to 11 cycles was performed with a sample-barcoded 5' primer and a J-beta primer mix. The raw public reads went through TCRdb reprocessing: fastp at Q25, MiXCR clone calling, in-frame beta chains kept. Rows with a matching CDR3 protein are joined into one entry that keeps the most common DNA and genes. The sample contains about 1.5 million distinct CDR3 sequences, approximately 39% of them found a single time. The ten largest make up roughly 3.7% of the sample. Source material: blood. These receptors were taken from a woman aged 18-29 years in good health.

In this sample, this clonotype turned up a few times. The chain has TRBV2 and TRBJ1-2; TRBD1 is a possible D gene (5 bases). With 8 bases removed from V and 2 bases from J, the gap between germline ends came to 9 bases. CDR3 length equals 12 residues. CDR1 is SNHLY and CDR2 is FYNNEI in the germline V gene. The CDR3 here is CASLGGNYGYTF. CDR3 DNA sequence: TGTGCCAGCCTGGGGGGAAACTATGGCTACACCTTC. The entire variable domain, with the rest obtained from reference TRBV2 and TRBJ1-2, is as follows: EPEVTQTPSHQVTQMGQEVILRCVPISNHLYFYWYRQILGQKVEFLVSFYNNEISEKSEIFDDQFSVERPDGSNFTLKIRSTKLEDSAMYFCASLGGNYGYTFGSGTRLTVV.

The chain is built from TRBV19 and TRBJ1-6; D possibly corresponds to TRBD1 (5 bases). The length of the CDR3 is 15 residues. V was pared by 4 bases and J by 9 bases, with 16 bases between. Looked up from germline, CDR1 is LNHDA and CDR2 is SQIVND (reference sequence). CDR3 sequence: CASSTTGMGTSPLHF. CDR3 bases: TGTGCCAGTAGTACCACAGGCATGGGGACTTCACCCCTCCACTTT.

This clonotype was counted ten times or more. Written as DNA, the CDR3 is TGTGCCAGCAGCTTAGCGCTGCGTCAAGAGACCCAGTACTTC. Protein sequence: CASSLALRQETQYF. The gene calls are TRBV7-2 and TRBJ2-5; D gene unclear. The ends were cut back, 0 bases at V and 2 bases at J, with 7 bases in the middle. CDR1 and CDR2 (germline): SGHTA, FQGNSA. The CDR3 totals 14 residues.

This clonotype has a handful of counts. The V and J genes are TRBV4-1 and TRBJ2-1; D is unresolved. This CDR3 has 15 amino acids. The V end lost 1 base, the J end lost 0 bases, and 7 bases lay between the germline ends. Germline V CDR1 and CDR2: MGHRA, YSYEKL. The CDR3, as DNA: TGCGCCAGCAGCCAAGCGGAGAGCTCCTACAATGAGCAGTTCTTC. Its translation is CASSQAESSYNEQFF.

Note on this clonotype: A read error may produce the germline difference seen at one junction end. The V and J genes are TRBV27 and TRBJ2-2, with D unclear. The CDR3 is 14 amino acids. Germline assignment: CDR1 MNHEY and CDR2 SMNVEV (reference sequence). CDR3 loop: CASSQTLNTGELFF. The CDR3 coding sequence is TGCGCCAGCAGTCAGACACTAAACACCGGGGAGCTGTTTTTT.

This clonotype has a handful of counts. A much larger clone differs from this one at a single base, so this may be a read error. The chain is built from TRBV5-6 and TRBJ2-5, with D perhaps being TRBD1 or TRBD2 (5 bases each). The germline V and J ends were trimmed by 3 bases and 4 bases, with 16 bases remaining between them. Germline V gives CDR1 SGHDT, CDR2 YYEEEE. The CDR3 runs to 15 residues. For the CDR3, the DNA is TGTGCCAGCAGCTGGGGCGCTCTAGAGGGAGAGACCCAGTACTTC. Translating gives CASSWGALEGETQYF.

Regarding this clonotype: A much larger clone differs from this one at a single base, so this may be a read error. The genes are TRBV7-9 and TRBJ2-4, with D uncertain. The V end lost 6 bases, the J end lost 13 bases, and 28 bases lay between the germline ends. Germline assignment: CDR1 SEHNR and CDR2 FQNEAQ (reference sequence). This CDR3 contains 16 residues. CDR3 region: CASSSRRKGFGNEQYF. In nucleotides, the CDR3 is TGTGCCAGCAGTTCCCGACGGAAAGGCTTCGGAAATGAGCAGTACTTC.

V gene TRBV24-1 combines with J gene TRBJ2-1; 13 positions match TRBD2. The CDR3 is 15 amino acids. Germline CDR1 reads KGHDR; CDR2 reads SFDVKD. Trimming took 3 bases from V and 11 from J; bases not matched to a gene: 6. CDR3 sequence reads: CATSDLWTSGSQQFF. In DNA form, the CDR3 reads TGTGCCACCAGTGATCTCTGGACTAGCGGGAGTCAGCAGTTCTTC.

This rearrangement joins TRBV25-1 to TRBJ1-5; perhaps TRBD1 as D (6 bases). The CDR3 has 14 amino acids. The V end lost 3 bases, the J end lost 5 bases, and 11 bases lay between the germline ends. Germline lookup yields CDR1 MGHDK and CDR2 SYGVNS. The CDR3 loop reads CASSDLTGYQPQHF. The CDR3, as DNA: TGTGCCAGCAGTGATCTCACAGGGTATCAGCCCCAGCATTTT.

The CDR3: CASSQMGQSTNEKLFF. CDR3 DNA: TGTGCCAGCAGCCAAATGGGACAGTCAACTAATGAAAAACTGTTTTTT. V is TRBV5-5 and J is TRBJ1-4, with 7 bases identical to TRBD1. The CDR3 sequence is 16 residues long. Germline loops: CDR1 SGHKS, CDR2 YYEKEE (reference sequence). With V trimmed by 4 bases and J by 0 bases, 6 bases remained unmatched.

This clonotype was detected many times. The J gene is TRBJ2-3, the V gene TRBV12-3 or TRBV12-4; D perhaps matches TRBD1 (5 bases). Trimming pared 6 bases from V and 0 bases from J, leaving 10 bases between. This CDR3 has 14 residues. As DNA, the CDR3 is TGTGCCAGCAGCCCCCGACAGAGCACAGATACGCAGTATTTT. It codes for CASSPRQSTDTQYF.

The chain joins TRBV10-3 to TRBJ2-1; D may match TRBD1 or TRBD2 (5 bases each). The DNA end is more similar to TRBJ2-7, so the J call may be wrong. CDR1 is ENHRY, CDR2 SYGVKD, per germline. The CDR3 runs to 16 residues. CDR3 nucleotides: TGTGCCATCAGCCTCAGGGAGCTCAGCTCCTACAATGAGCAGTACTTC. The encoded protein is CAISLRELSSYNEQYF.

The rearrangement links TRBV21-1 to TRBJ2-1; TRBD2, the table's D call, lacks a check against the DNA. TRBV21-1 represents a pseudogene. The CDR3 sequence is 17 residues long. CDR3 sequence reads: CASSKHLAESSYNEQFF. The CDR3 region has the DNA TGTGCCAGCAGCAAACATCTAGCGGAGAGCTCCTACAATGAGCAGTTCTTC.

This clonotype turned up a few times. The V call is TRBV20-1, the J call TRBJ2-1; 9 bases are a match to TRBD2. With V trimmed by 5 bases and J by 5 bases, 7 bases remained unmatched. The CDR3 has 14 amino acids. Per the germline V gene, CDR1 is DFQATT and CDR2 is SNEGSKA (reference sequence). This CDR3 is CSAPAGGLHNEQFF. The CDR3, as DNA: TGCAGTGCTCCAGCGGGGGGCTTGCACAATGAGCAGTTCTTC.

This chain connects TRBV10-3 to TRBJ2-5, with D possibly matching TRBD1 (6 bases). TRBJ2-7 matches the DNA end more closely, so the J call is doubtful. The germline gives CDR1 ENHRY, CDR2 SYGVKD. The CDR3 extends over 17 amino acids. The CDR3 reads CAISGTRGRGDLYEQYF. The CDR3 DNA reads TGTGCCATCAGTGGGACAAGGGGCAGGGGAGATTTATACGAGCAGTACTTC.

This clonotype was counted many times. The V call is TRBV29-1, the J call TRBJ2-7; 8 bases match TRBD2. CDR1 and CDR2 (germline): SQVTM, ANQGSEA. V shed 5 bases and J 3 bases; nucleotides not matched to a gene: 6. The CDR3 runs to 13 residues. The CDR3 here is CSVRGGDIYEQYF. The CDR3 coding sequence is TGCAGCGTTCGGGGGGGGGACATCTACGAGCAGTACTTC.

This clonotype was detected a few times. This clone may be a read error of a much larger clone one base away. This chain uses TRBV4-2 with TRBJ1-5; D perhaps matches TRBD1 (6 bases). Trimming took 4 bases from V and 5 from J, leaving 9 bases between them. Germline assignment: CDR1 LGHNA and CDR2 YNFKEQ. The CDR3 is made up of 13 amino acids. The CDR3 loop reads CASSRTADQPQHF. The DNA for the CDR3 is TGTGCCAGCAGCCGGACAGCGGATCAGCCCCAGCATTTT.

This clonotype has just a few counts. V usage is TRBV27 and J usage is TRBJ2-7, with D unclear. The CDR3 covers 13 residues. Trimming took off 1 base at V and 4 bases at J, with 8 bases between the two ends. The germline V gene has CDR1 MNHEY and CDR2 SMNVEV (reference sequence). The chain's CDR3 is CASSLYIGYEQYF. In nucleotides, the CDR3 is TGTGCCAGCAGTTTATATATAGGTTACGAGCAGTACTTC.

This sequence joins TRBV7-2 and TRBJ1-6; 7 bases fit TRBD1. The CDR3 extends over 17 amino acids. V shed 5 bases, J shed 8 bases, and the junction held 15 bases outside the gene matches. CDR1 SGHTA and CDR2 FQGNSA come from the germline V gene. The CDR3 DNA is TGTGCCAGCAGCCTATCCCGACAGGGTGTTATTGATTCACCCCTCCACTTT. Protein sequence: CASSLSRQGVIDSPLHF.

A word on this clonotype: It may be a read error: a sequence one base away is much more abundant. The rearrangement joins TRBV7-9 to TRBJ2-3; no definite D call. There are 15 residues in the CDR3. Germline V CDR1 and CDR2: SEHNR, FQNEAQ (reference sequence). V was cut by 4 bases and J by 6 bases, with 17 bases left in between. CDR3 in amino acids: CASSSEDLRKDTQYF. CDR3 nucleotide sequence: TGTGCCAGCAGCTCCGAGGACCTTCGGAAGGATACGCAGTATTTT.

V is TRBV7-2 and J is TRBJ2-4; no clear D. The CDR3 spans 15 residues. V was shortened by 3 bases and J by 0 bases, with 9 bases between the two germline ends. The germline V gene encodes CDR1 SGHTA and CDR2 FQGNSA. CDR3 DNA sequence: TGTGCCAGCAGCTTCAGCGTGCTAGCCAAAAACATTCAGTACTTC. Its translation is CASSFSVLAKNIQYF.

This clonotype has a handful of counts. V is TRBV15 and J is TRBJ1-2; 12 positions agree with TRBD1. V shed 6 bases, J shed 7 bases, and the junction held 3 bases outside the gene matches. Germline V gene sequence: CDR1 LNHNV, CDR2 YYDKDF (reference sequence). The CDR3 contains 13 residues. CDR3 DNA sequence: TGTGCCACCAGTGGGACAGGGGGCTCTGGCTACACCTTC. This codes for CATSGTGGSGYTF.